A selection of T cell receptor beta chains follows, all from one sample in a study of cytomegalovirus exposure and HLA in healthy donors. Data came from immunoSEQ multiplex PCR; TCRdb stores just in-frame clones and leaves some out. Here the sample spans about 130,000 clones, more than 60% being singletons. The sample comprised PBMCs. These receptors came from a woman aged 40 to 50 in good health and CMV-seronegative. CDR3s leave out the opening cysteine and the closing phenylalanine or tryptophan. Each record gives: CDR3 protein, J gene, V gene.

CDR3 protein: ASSLSRTGEVEQY
J gene: TRBJ2-5
V gene: TRBV27

CDR3 protein: ASSEALGGGVFYEQY
J gene: TRBJ2-7
V gene: TRBV2

CDR3 protein: ASSSSLGTGADTQY
J gene: TRBJ2-3
V gene: TRBV11-2

CDR3 protein: ASSLQGMNTEAF
J gene: TRBJ1-1
V gene: TRBV5-1

CDR3 protein: ASSEPGGNQDEQY
J gene: TRBJ2-7
V gene: TRBV2

CDR3 protein: ASSQRQITGELF
J gene: TRBJ2-2
V gene: TRBV5-8

CDR3 protein: ASSSFEGPNYSPLH
J gene: TRBJ1-6
V gene: TRBV7-9

CDR3 protein: ASSEWSTGRGSGNTIY
J gene: TRBJ1-3
V gene: TRBV10-2

CDR3 protein: ASSLRPLGQMNTEAF
J gene: TRBJ1-1
V gene: TRBV5-4

CDR3 protein: ASSLGGEGQPQH
J gene: TRBJ1-5
V gene: TRBV7-3

CDR3 protein: ASSLSGTPNTEAF
J gene: TRBJ1-1
V gene: TRBV5-1

CDR3 protein: ASSIKGWTGTNTGELF
J gene: TRBJ2-2
V gene: TRBV19

CDR3 protein: ASGPSGPQDTQY
J gene: TRBJ2-3
V gene: TRBV7-9

CDR3 protein: ASSFSTGPNYEQY
J gene: TRBJ2-7
V gene: TRBV7-9

CDR3 protein: ASSAQGSSYNEQF
J gene: TRBJ2-1
V gene: TRBV9

CDR3 protein: AWGRTVSYEQY
J gene: TRBJ2-7
V gene: TRBV30

CDR3 protein: ASSQEPGQGAGNTIY
J gene: TRBJ1-3
V gene: TRBV4-1

CDR3 protein: ASSRTDRIYEQY
J gene: TRBJ2-7
V gene: TRBV7-9

CDR3 protein: ASSGDRTVEQY
J gene: TRBJ2-7
V gene: TRBV18

CDR3 protein: AISAAGQNTEAF
J gene: TRBJ1-1
V gene: TRBV10-3

CDR3 protein: ASYRDSAPNTEAF
J gene: TRBJ1-1
V gene: TRBV6-6

CDR3 protein: ASRRGTSGSTDTQY
J gene: TRBJ2-3
V gene: TRBV2

CDR3 protein: ASSEGAPAYEQY
J gene: TRBJ2-7
V gene: TRBV2

CDR3 protein: ASSVGTSGMLSTQY
J gene: TRBJ2-3
V gene: TRBV9

CDR3 protein: ASSLDRRYGYT
J gene: TRBJ1-2
V gene: TRBV28

CDR3 protein: ASRGWRVEKLF
J gene: TRBJ1-4
V gene: TRBV2

CDR3 protein: ASRMLPTGISPLH
J gene: TRBJ1-6
V gene: TRBV5-1

CDR3 protein: ASSERTGSDTQY
J gene: TRBJ2-3
V gene: TRBV7-9

CDR3 protein: ASSTMGQGGTGELF
J gene: TRBJ2-2
V gene: TRBV28

CDR3 protein: ASSLGQGPTYEQY
J gene: TRBJ2-7
V gene: TRBV7-8

CDR3 protein: ASSATRGEQY
J gene: TRBJ2-7
V gene: TRBV2

CDR3 protein: ASTLPRGGQWETQY
J gene: TRBJ2-5
V gene: TRBV7-2

CDR3 protein: ASSRWTGATEAF
J gene: TRBJ1-1
V gene: TRBV27